A selection of T cell receptor beta chains follows, all from one sample in a study of T cell therapy after organ transplantation. Repertoires were generated with immunoSEQ multiplex PCR, while TCRdb's copy carries only in-frame clones and drops some. Here the sample spans roughly 15,000 clones, roughly 87% being singletons. Antigens for these TCRs are unknown. Sample: CD8+ T cells from blood, taken after autologous CMV-specific T cell therapy. The receptors shown here come from a human patient who had received a solid organ transplant and had CMV disease. Some T cells may have come from the graft donor. CDR3s include the opening cysteine and the closing phenylalanine or tryptophan. The order of the fields is V gene, J gene, CDR3 protein.

V: TRBV13; J: TRBJ2-3; CDR3: CASSFADWGAPGTDTQYF
V: TRBV4-2; J: TRBJ1-4; CDR3: CASSQRLEEGTNEKLFF
V: TRBV7-9; J: TRBJ2-7; CDR3: CASSLEFSQVPYEQYF
V: TRBV7-7; J: TRBJ2-5; CDR3: CASSPRRMGTQYF
V: TRBV6-5; J: TRBJ2-1; CDR3: CASSYGEGKVWDEQFF
V: TRBV2; J: TRBJ1-1; CDR3: CASGRENTEAFF
V: TRBV30; J: TRBJ2-7; CDR3: CAWKGTRTYEQYF
V: TRBV19; J: TRBJ2-7; CDR3: CASSIEVGGGYYEQYF
V: TRBV11-2; J: TRBJ2-7; CDR3: CASSPEISREQYF
V: TRBV4-3; J: TRBJ1-5; CDR3: CASSQAQLPEGNQPQHF
V: TRBV7-6; J: TRBJ1-2; CDR3: CASTDGGAYGYTF
V: TRBV6-6; J: TRBJ2-7; CDR3: CASSPVGGAGHYEQYF
V: TRBV9; J: TRBJ2-1; CDR3: CASSAPTTEQFF
V: TRBV7-6; J: TRBJ2-7; CDR3: CASSYGRASGYPDSYEQYF
V: TRBV9; J: TRBJ2-7; CDR3: CASSVAEGKGSYEQYF
V: TRBV11-2; J: TRBJ1-1; CDR3: CASLVGGGNTEAFF